This T cell receptor (beta chain) was recovered during a study of identical twins. Points from the study as a whole: Analyses based on zero insertions could be partly confounded by invariant MAIT and iNKT cells. Excess sharing between twins was weaker in beta out-of-frame sequences. For cord blood, abundant beta clonotypes had fewer insertions, unlike memory repertoires, which showed none.

TCRdb re-called the 5' RACE reads through MiXCR, storing one row per CDR3 protein. The data contain 690,000 or so distinct CDR3 sequences, roughly 6% of them seen just once; the ten biggest clones take up 1.5% to 2%. V dropped 0 bases and J dropped 6; count of bases not matched to a gene: 4. The CDR3 covers 14 residues. Germline lookup yields CDR1 DFQATT and CDR2 SNEGSKA (reference sequence). Ten or more counts support this clonotype. Its target is unknown. V is TRBV20-1 and J is TRBJ1-5, with 8 nucleotides matching TRBD1. The source of this sequence is a young man in good health. The sequenced sample consisted of naive T cells sorted from blood. Written as DNA, the CDR3 is TGCAGTGCTAGAGAACAGGGGGGTACTCAGCCCCAGCATTTT. It codes for CSAREQGGTQPQHF.